The 22 T cell receptor beta chains presented below share a single source sample, sequenced in a study of T cell responses to AZD1222 COVID-19 vaccine (dated by TCRdb to about 2021). The time point tag for this specimen amounts to: about 28 days (+/-7) after the second vaccine dose. The treatment or condition tag for this specimen amounts to: meningococcal conjugate vaccine given as trial control. Receptor amplification or capture employed the immunoSEQ multiplex PCR assay. TCRdb mirrors the immuneACCESS table, restricted to in-frame sequences. Some clones are absent from its copies; in checked studies, under half trace to an unresolved V gene, and the reason for the others is unknown. This sample is represented by about 64,000 clones; approximately 90% of them were singletons. The leading ten clones occupy 6.3% of the sample. The sample was peripheral blood, taken 28 days after the second dose of the MenACWY control vaccine. These receptors were obtained from an adult who received the MenACWY meningococcal vaccine as a control.

V gene TRBV6-6 combines with J gene TRBJ1-3; D ambiguous. Germline loops: CDR1 MNHNY, CDR2 SVGAGI (reference sequence). V lost 0 bases and J lost 0, with 6 bases in between. The CDR3 is 15 residues long. The CDR3 sequence: CASSYSPSSGNTIYF. CDR3 DNA: TGTGCCAGCAGTTACTCACCCAGCTCTGGAAACACCATATATTTT.

This clone appeared a few times. The chain combines TRBV6-6 with TRBJ1-2; D gene ambiguous. The CDR3 spans 13 residues. The ends were cut back, 2 bases at V and 3 bases at J, with 7 bases in the middle. In germline, CDR1 is MNHNY, CDR2 SVGAGI (reference sequence). The CDR3 loop reads CASSYRPDYGYTF. CDR3 nucleotides: TGTGCCAGCAGTTACCGGCCTGACTATGGCTACACCTTC.

V gene TRBV28 combines with J gene TRBJ2-2; 7 nucleotides agree with TRBD1. V shed 7 bases and J 4 bases; nucleotides not matched to a gene: 3. The CDR3 extends over 13 amino acids. Per germline, CDR1 MDHEN and CDR2 SYDVKM. The DNA of the CDR3 is TGTGCCAGCAAGAACAGGGGCACCGGGGAGCTGTTTTTT. Amino acids: CASKNRGTGELFF.

The chain uses TRBV6-5 and TRBJ2-7; D is unresolved. This CDR3 region has 16 residues. Germline V gives CDR1 MNHEY, CDR2 SVGAGI. V lost 0 bases and J lost 4, with 16 bases in between. CDR3 DNA sequence: TGTGCCAGCAGTTACTCGGATACACCTCACCCTTACGAGCAGTACTTC. Protein sequence: CASSYSDTPHPYEQYF.

This clone has only one observation. The CDR3 is CASSLRAGRNEQFF. The CDR3 bases are TGTGCCAGCAGCTTGAGGGCAGGGAGAAATGAGCAGTTCTTC. This sequence joins TRBV5-6 and TRBJ2-1, with D tentatively TRBD1 or TRBD2 (5 bases each). Trimming stripped 1 base from V and 7 bases from J, with 12 bases between. CDR1 is SGHDT, CDR2 YYEEEE, per germline. CDR3 length: 14 residues.

The gene calls are TRBV7-3 and TRBJ2-2, with D possibly matching TRBD2 (7 bases). This CDR3 has 15 residues. The ends were cut back, 4 bases at V and 0 bases at J, with 9 bases in the middle. Germline values: CDR1 SGHTA, CDR2 FQGTGA. The CDR3 reads CASSSGGPNTGELFF. The CDR3 DNA sequence: TGTGCCAGCAGCTCGGGGGGCCCGAACACCGGGGAGCTGTTTTTT.

The chain has TRBV29-1 and TRBJ2-3; D ambiguous. V lost 3 bases and J lost 7, with 8 bases in between. Germline CDR1 and CDR2: SQVTM and ANQGSEA. The CDR3 extends over 11 amino acids. The CDR3 sequence is CSVDLSYTQYF. Written as DNA, the CDR3 is TGCAGCGTTGACCTCTCTTATACGCAGTATTTT.

The chain uses TRBV11-3 and TRBJ1-3; D is uncertain. Germline V gene data show CDR1 as SGHNT and CDR2 as YENEEA. With 0 bases removed from V and 4 bases from J, the gap between germline ends came to 1 base. CDR3 length: 12 residues. The CDR3 spells CASSLEGNTIYF. CDR3 DNA sequence: TGTGCCAGCAGCTTAGAAGGAAACACCATATATTTT.

This chain connects TRBV5-1 to TRBJ1-6; possible D gene TRBD1, 6 bases. V was clipped by 0 bases and J by 5 bases, with 12 bases between them. The CDR3 consists of 16 residues. Germline CDR1 reads SGHRS; CDR2 reads YFSETQ. The DNA for the CDR3 is TGCGCCAGCAGCTTGGGACAGGCTACTAATAATTCACCCCTCCACTTT. Translated: CASSLGQATNNSPLHF.

The rearrangement joins TRBV7-9 to TRBJ2-6; D possibly corresponds to TRBD2 (5 bases). The ends were cut back, 3 bases at V and 1 base at J, with 7 bases in the middle. There are 15 residues in the CDR3. Germline loops: CDR1 SEHNR, CDR2 FQNEAQ (reference sequence). CDR3 loop: CASSFGESGANVLTF. Here the CDR3 DNA reads TGTGCCAGCAGCTTCGGGGAGTCTGGGGCCAACGTCCTGACTTTC.

A word on this clone: In the same sample, other DNA sequences code for this CDR3. This chain links TRBV6-6 with TRBJ1-5, with D maybe TRBD1 (5 bases). Germline assignment: CDR1 MNHNY and CDR2 SVGAGI (reference sequence). This CDR3 contains 14 residues. Trimming pared 2 bases from V and 1 base from J, leaving 6 bases between. For the CDR3, the DNA is TGTGCCAGCAGTTACCGGGACAGCAATCAGCCCCAGCATTTT. This gives the protein CASSYRDSNQPQHF.

The chain uses TRBV11-3 and TRBJ2-3, with 8 positions matching TRBD1. J was trimmed by 6 bases and V by 3 bases; bases with no gene match: 5. Looked up from germline, CDR1 is SGHNT and CDR2 is YENEEA. This CDR3 has 14 residues. CDR3 coding DNA: TGTGCCAGCAGCTTGGCAGGGGGCCCTGATACGCAGTATTTT. The encoded protein is CASSLAGGPDTQYF.

The chain carries TRBV7-2 and TRBJ1-1; the D gene is possibly TRBD1 (5 bases). CDR3 size: 15 residues. Germline loops: CDR1 SGHTA, CDR2 FQGNSA. The V and J ends lost 0 bases and 0 bases respectively, with 8 bases between them. CDR3 nucleotides: TGTGCCAGCAGCTTAGCAGGGGAAATGAACACTGAAGCTTTCTTT. Translating it yields CASSLAGEMNTEAFF.

This clone has just one count. Its ends do not fully match the called genes, so a read error is possible. This rearrangement joins TRBV7-9 to TRBJ2-7; 7 bases are shared with TRBD1. This CDR3 has 13 amino acids. Germline CDR1 reads SEHNR; CDR2 reads FQNEAQ (reference sequence). CDR3 bases: TGTGCCAGCAGATTAGACAGGGTCTCCGAGCAGTACTTC. Translating gives CASRLDRVSEQYF.

V is TRBV27 and J is TRBJ2-1; 8 bases map to TRBD1. This CDR3 spans 15 amino acids. Germline V gives CDR1 MNHEY, CDR2 SMNVEV (reference sequence). V dropped 6 bases and J dropped 4; count of bases not matched to a gene: 8. CDR3 nucleotide sequence: TGTGCCAGCAGCCCAGACAGGGGAAGATACAATGAGCAGTTCTTC. This translates into CASSPDRGRYNEQFF.

In its sample, this clone was seen a few times. CDR3 bases: TGTGCCAGTAGTGTAGCGGGGGCAGATACGCAGTATTTT. This translates into CASSVAGADTQYF. The chain employs TRBV19 and TRBJ2-3; 9 bases map to TRBD2. Germline loops: CDR1 LNHDA, CDR2 SQIVND (reference sequence). The CDR3 runs 13 residues. V dropped 5 bases and J dropped 4; count of bases not matched to a gene: 1.

V gene TRBV4-2 combines with J gene TRBJ1-1, with unresolved D. Germline V CDR1 and CDR2: LGHNA, YNFKEQ. This CDR3 comprises 13 residues. Trimming took off 0 bases at V and 10 bases at J, with 12 bases between the two ends. As DNA, the CDR3 is TGTGCCAGCAGCCAAGATCGTTCGACGGTAGCTTTCTTT. Encoded protein: CASSQDRSTVAFF.

The chain links TRBV25-1 to TRBJ1-1, with D possibly TRBD1 on 5 matching bases. Between the trimmed V and J ends, which lost 2 bases and 6 bases, there was a span of 13 bases. There are 14 residues in the CDR3. Germline-derived CDR1 and CDR2 are MGHDK and SYGVNS. The CDR3 DNA sequence: TGTGCCAGCAGTGAAGCTCGGCCAGGGCCTGAAGCTTTCTTT. Its protein product is CASSEARPGPEAFF.

This clone has just one count. The genes are TRBV4-1 and TRBJ2-3; D gene ambiguous. The CDR3 has 14 residues. From germline, CDR1 is MGHRA and CDR2 YSYEKL. Trimming cost V 5 bases and J 0 bases, with 9 bases left between them. The CDR3 region has the DNA TGCGCCAGCAGCTACGGCGGAAGCACAGATACGCAGTATTTT. Its protein product is CASSYGGSTDTQYF.

The gene calls are TRBV30 and TRBJ2-1, with TRBD2 identical over 13 bases. This CDR3 contains 16 residues. The V gene end was trimmed by 3 bases and the J gene end by 7 bases; junction bases not matched to a gene: 9. Germline V gene data show CDR1 as GTSNPN and CDR2 as SVGIG (reference sequence). Here the CDR3 DNA reads TGTGCCTGGAGCGTACCATGGACTAGCGGGAGAAATGAGCAGTTCTTC. It codes for CAWSVPWTSGRNEQFF.

This sequence joins TRBV18 and TRBJ2-5, with TRBD1 as a possible D gene (5 bases). The V gene's germline CDR1 is KGHSH and CDR2 LQKENI. The CDR3 sequence is 13 residues long. V dropped 1 base and J dropped 5 bases, with 8 bases sitting between them. The DNA for the CDR3 is TGTGCCAGCTCACCACGGAAGGGGGAGACCCAGTACTTC. Amino acid sequence: CASSPRKGETQYF.

This clone was found many times. The V call is TRBV7-2, the J call TRBJ1-1; no definite D call. V gave up 6 bases and J gave up 1 base, with 9 bases separating them. Germline V gene sequence: CDR1 SGHTA, CDR2 FQGNSA. The length of the CDR3 is 13 residues. CDR3 in DNA: TGTGCCAGCAGTACGACGACGAACACTGAAGCTTTCTTT. Translating it yields CASSTTTNTEAFF. Drawing the rest from reference TRBV7-2 and TRBJ1-1, the complete variable domain is GAGVSQSPSNKVTEKGKDVELRCDPISGHTALYWYRQSLGQGLEFLIYFQGNSAPDKSGLPSDRFSAERTGGSVSTLTIQRTQQEDSAVYLCASSTTTNTEAFFGQGTRLTVV.